The rows below give T cell receptor beta chains drawn from one sample of a study of blood T cell repertoires in COVID-19. Generated by immunoSEQ multiplex PCR, the TCRdb table keeps only in-frame clones and is missing some. The sample contains approximately 240,000 clones, 80% to 85% of which appear only once. Source material: peripheral blood. The receptors were sampled from an older woman who had recovered from COVID-19. Each CDR3 is given with its conserved first and last residue. Fields, in order: J gene, D gene, clone size, CDR3 length, V gene, CDR3 DNA, CDR3 protein. A D gene is named only where the DNA matches it firmly. Part of the rows lack a size; the others show once, few, many or a class for expanded clones.

TRBJ1-2,-,once,14,TRBV18,TGTGCCAGCTCCCCGACAGATAAAGACTATGGCTACACCTTC,CASSPTDKDYGYTF
TRBJ1-1,-,-,13,TRBV12-3/TRBV12-4,TGTGCCAGCAGTTTCGACTGGAACACTGAAGCTTTCTTT,CASSFDWNTEAFF
TRBJ2-7,TRBD2,-,13,TRBV6-5,TGTGCCAGCAGAAAACTAGCGGGGGACGAGCAGTACTTC,CASRKLAGDEQYF
TRBJ2-1,-,few,12,TRBV19,TGTGCCAGTAGAACTGACAGAAATGAGCAGTTCTTC,CASRTDRNEQFF
TRBJ2-7,-,once,13,TRBV18,TGTGCCAGCTCACCAGAGGGATTTTACGAGCAGTACTTC,CASSPEGFYEQYF
TRBJ2-5,TRBD2,-,16,TRBV24-1,TGTGCCACCAGTGGCCCCGGGACTACCGGGAAGGAGACCCAGTACTTC,CATSGPGTTGKETQYF
TRBJ2-7,TRBD2,-,13,TRBV3-1/TRBV3-2,TGTGCCAGCAGCCAAGGTGCGGGAGGCGCGCAGTACTTC,CASSQGAGGAQYF
TRBJ2-3,-,-,11,TRBV12-3/TRBV12-4,TGTGCCAGCAGTTCTAGGGGTGGGCAGTATTTT,CASSSRGGQYF
TRBJ2-7,TRBD2,once,14,TRBV14,TGTGCCAGCAGCCTAGCGGGGGACTACTACGAGCAGTACTTC,CASSLAGDYYEQYF
TRBJ2-5,TRBD1,few,13,TRBV12-3/TRBV12-4,TGTGCCACCAAGGGACAGGGCCAAGAGACCCAGTACTTC,CATKGQGQETQYF
TRBJ1-1,-,-,19,TRBV21-1,TGTGCCAGCAGCAGGGAGCGCCGAGGACAGGGAGGAGGTGTCACTGAAGCTTTCTTT,CASSRERRGQGGGVTEAFF
TRBJ2-2,-,-,15,TRBV6-6,TGTGCCAGCAGTTATTCGCAGGTCGGATCCGGGGAGCTGTTTTTT,CASSYSQVGSGELFF
TRBJ1-2,-,-,18,TRBV11-2,TGTGCCAGCAGCTTAGGGCCCCGGGGGGGGAGAGCTAACTATGGCTACACCTTC,CASSLGPRGGRANYGYTF
TRBJ2-6,-,-,17,TRBV19,TGTGCCAGTAGTATATCCCATACATTCTCTGGGGCCAACGTCCTGACTTTC,CASSISHTFSGANVLTF
TRBJ1-5,-,-,13,TRBV5-6,TGTGCCAGCAGCCAGGGGCGCAATCAGCCCCAGCATTTT,CASSQGRNQPQHF
TRBJ1-1,TRBD1,once,15,TRBV6-6,TGTGCCAGCAGTGCCCCCGGGACAGGGGGCACTGAAGCTTTCTTT,CASSAPGTGGTEAFF
TRBJ1-1,-,-,18,TRBV21-1,TGTGCCAGCAGCAAATTTGGGGGGACAGCTGTCTTGGGCACTGAAGCTTTCTTT,CASSKFGGTAVLGTEAFF
TRBJ1-1,TRBD1,-,16,TRBV29-1,TGCAGCGTCGCCGGGGACAGGGGCTCCATGAACACTGAAGCTTTCTTT,CSVAGDRGSMNTEAFF
TRBJ1-2,-,once,13,TRBV19,TGTGCCAGTAGTATCCCAGGGGCCTATGGCTACACCTTC,CASSIPGAYGYTF
TRBJ1-3,-,-,14,TRBV30,TGTGCCTGGAGCCGTACGGGTTCTGGAAACACCATATATTTT,CAWSRTGSGNTIYF
TRBJ1-3,-,-,17,TRBV6-2/TRBV6-3,TGTGCCAGCAGCCGGCCCTTTCAGGGTATCTCTGGAAACACCATATATTTT,CASSRPFQGISGNTIYF
TRBJ1-1,-,few,15,TRBV5-1,TGCGCCAGCAGCTTGGAAGGAGTCGGGAACACTGAAGCTTTCTTT,CASSLEGVGNTEAFF
TRBJ1-2,TRBD1,-,15,TRBV15,TGTGCCACCAGCAGACCCGGACAGGGGGCCCATGGCTACACCTTC,CATSRPGQGAHGYTF
TRBJ2-7,-,-,15,TRBV5-1,TGCGCCAGCAGCAGGGGACTCCCGCTTTCCTACGAGCAGTACTTC,CASSRGLPLSYEQYF
TRBJ1-3,TRBD1,-,15,TRBV6-5,TGTGCCAGCAGATTAACAGGGGGATCTGGAAACACCATATATTTT,CASRLTGGSGNTIYF
TRBJ1-1,-,once,13,TRBV12-3/TRBV12-4,TGTGCCAGCAGTTTATACGGGGGAACTGAAGCTTTCTTT,CASSLYGGTEAFF
TRBJ1-2,-,-,16,TRBV18,TGTGCCAGCTCACCCCGAGCCGGGAGCCTTGACTATGGCTACACCTTC,CASSPRAGSLDYGYTF
TRBJ1-6,-,-,12,TRBV24-1,TGTGCCACCGCTGACAGGTATTCACCCCTCCACTTT,CATADRYSPLHF
TRBJ2-3,-,-,14,TRBV4-1,TGCGCCAGCAGGCGGGGACTTCGCACAGATACGCAGTATTTT,CASRRGLRTDTQYF
TRBJ1-2,TRBD1,-,14,TRBV27,TGTGCCAGCAGTCCTCGACAGGGTAACGCTGGCTACACCTTC,CASSPRQGNAGYTF
TRBJ2-3,-,-,14,TRBV18,TGTGCCAGCTCACTTGGAGGGGGCGCGAGGACGCAGTATTTT,CASSLGGGARTQYF
TRBJ2-3,-,-,15,TRBV7-8,TGTGCCAGCAGCTTAGTTCCGGGGAACACAGATACGCAGTATTTT,CASSLVPGNTDTQYF
TRBJ1-2,-,-,13,TRBV30,TGTGCCTGGAGTGATATAGGGGCCTATGGCTACACCTTC,CAWSDIGAYGYTF
TRBJ1-2,-,-,14,TRBV6-5,TGTGCCAGCAGTTCCTCTTGGGGGCGGACCCCCTACACCTTC,CASSSSWGRTPYTF
TRBJ1-1,-,-,15,TRBV5-4,TGTGCCAGCAGCGCGAAAAGACAGCGAAACACTGAAGCTTTCTTT,CASSAKRQRNTEAFF
TRBJ2-5,TRBD1,-,13,TRBV2,TGTGCCAGCAGGCCGACAGGGCTGGAGACCCAGTACTTC,CASRPTGLETQYF
TRBJ2-3,TRBD2,-,14,TRBV30,TGTGCCTGGAATCCTAGCGGGGGGGCAGATACGCAGTATTTT,CAWNPSGGADTQYF
TRBJ1-2,-,-,11,TRBV30,TGTGCCTGGAGTGTAGGGGGTGGCTACACCTTC,CAWSVGGGYTF
TRBJ2-3,-,-,12,TRBV3-1/TRBV3-2,TGTGCCAGCAGCCAAGCGGGATCGACGCAGTATTTT,CASSQAGSTQYF
TRBJ1-1,-,-,14,TRBV6-5,TGTGCCAGCAGTTACTCCGAGGGAAATACTGAAGCTTTCTTT,CASSYSEGNTEAFF
TRBJ1-5,-,-,13,TRBV7-9,TGTGCCAGCAGCGGGGGGGGCAATCAGCCCCAGCATTTT,CASSGGGNQPQHF
TRBJ1-3,-,-,13,TRBV27,TGTGCCAGTAGATCAAACTCTGGAAACACCATATATTTT,CASRSNSGNTIYF
TRBJ1-1,-,-,13,TRBV3-1/TRBV3-2,TGTGCCAGCAGGGGGACTTTGAACACTGAAGCTTTCTTT,CASRGTLNTEAFF
TRBJ2-7,-,-,11,TRBV4-2,TGTGCCAGCAGCGAGGGTCACGAGCAGTACTTC,CASSEGHEQYF
TRBJ1-2,-,few,13,TRBV5-4,TGTGCCAGCAGCCCGGCGGGTCTACGCGGCTACACCTTC,CASSPAGLRGYTF
TRBJ2-7,TRBD1,-,15,TRBV19,TGTGCCAGTAGTGCTTCCGGGACAGGGTTTTACGAGCAGTACTTC,CASSASGTGFYEQYF
TRBJ2-5,TRBD2,-,16,TRBV4-1,TGCGCCAGCAGCCAAGACGGCGGGGGGGCCGCGAAGACCCAGTACTTC,CASSQDGGGAAKTQYF
TRBJ2-1,-,-,16,TRBV21-1,TGTGCCAGCACCACCGGTGAACAGTTCCCCTACAATGAGCAGTTCTTC,CASTTGEQFPYNEQFF
TRBJ1-5,TRBD1,-,14,TRBV6-5,TGTGCCAGCAACGAGGGGGCTCGGGATCAGCCCCAGCATTTT,CASNEGARDQPQHF
TRBJ1-2,TRBD1,-,15,TRBV7-2,TGTGCCAGCAGCTCGCAACAGGGGGCTAACTATGGCTACACCTTC,CASSSQQGANYGYTF
TRBJ2-7,TRBD2,once,15,TRBV2,TGTGCCAGCAGGGTTAATGGCGGGGGGACCTACGAGCAGTACTTC,CASRVNGGGTYEQYF
TRBJ2-4,-,-,15,TRBV11-2,TGTGCCAGCAGCATAAACCGGGAGTTACGGAACATTCAGTACTTC,CASSINRELRNIQYF
TRBJ2-7,TRBD2,once,13,TRBV9,TGTGCCAGCAGCGTGTCCCGGGGGGGCGAGCAGTACTTC,CASSVSRGGEQYF
TRBJ2-2,-,-,13,TRBV27,TGTGCCAGCAGTTTATGGGGCCCCGGGGAGCTGTTTTTT,CASSLWGPGELFF
TRBJ1-1,-,-,15,TRBV18,TGTGCCAGCTCACCTACCGCGGAGCCCAACACTGAAGCTTTCTTT,CASSPTAEPNTEAFF
TRBJ2-3,TRBD2,-,12,TRBV19,TGTGCCAGTACCAGCCAGCGGGGGGCGCAGTATTTT,CASTSQRGAQYF
TRBJ1-5,TRBD1,-,15,TRBV19,TGTGCCAGTACCCACCCAACAGGGGGCAATCAGCCCCAGCATTTT,CASTHPTGGNQPQHF
TRBJ2-3,-,-,13,TRBV6-5,TGTGCCAGCAGACAGGGCAGCACAGATACGCAGTATTTT,CASRQGSTDTQYF
TRBJ1-2,-,-,13,TRBV7-9,TGTGCCAGCAGCTTAGGTATTAACTATGGCTACACCTTC,CASSLGINYGYTF